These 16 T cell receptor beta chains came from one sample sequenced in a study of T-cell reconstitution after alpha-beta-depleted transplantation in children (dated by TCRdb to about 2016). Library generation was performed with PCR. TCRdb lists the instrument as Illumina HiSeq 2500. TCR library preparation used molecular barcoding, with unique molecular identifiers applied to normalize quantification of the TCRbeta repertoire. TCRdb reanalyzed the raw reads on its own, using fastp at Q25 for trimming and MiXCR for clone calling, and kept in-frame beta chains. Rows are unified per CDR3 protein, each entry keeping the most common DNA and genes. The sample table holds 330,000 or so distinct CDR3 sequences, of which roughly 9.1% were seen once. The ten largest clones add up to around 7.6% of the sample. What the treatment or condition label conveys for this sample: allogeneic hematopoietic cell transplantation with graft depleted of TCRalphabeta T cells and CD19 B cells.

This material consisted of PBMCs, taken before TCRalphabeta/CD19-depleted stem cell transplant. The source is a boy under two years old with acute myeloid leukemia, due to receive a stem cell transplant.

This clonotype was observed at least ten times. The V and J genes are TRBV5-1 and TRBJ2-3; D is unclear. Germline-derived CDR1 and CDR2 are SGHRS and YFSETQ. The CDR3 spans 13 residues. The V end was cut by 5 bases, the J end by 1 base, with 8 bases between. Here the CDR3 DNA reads TGCGCCAGCAGGGCCCGTGGCACAGATACGCAGTATTTT. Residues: CASRARGTDTQYF.

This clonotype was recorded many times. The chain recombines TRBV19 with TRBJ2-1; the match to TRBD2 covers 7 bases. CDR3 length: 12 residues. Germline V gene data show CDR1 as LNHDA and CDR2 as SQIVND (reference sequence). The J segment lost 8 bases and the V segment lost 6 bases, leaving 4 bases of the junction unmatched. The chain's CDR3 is CASRREGYEQFF. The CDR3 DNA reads TGTGCCAGTAGGAGGGAGGGGTATGAGCAGTTCTTC.

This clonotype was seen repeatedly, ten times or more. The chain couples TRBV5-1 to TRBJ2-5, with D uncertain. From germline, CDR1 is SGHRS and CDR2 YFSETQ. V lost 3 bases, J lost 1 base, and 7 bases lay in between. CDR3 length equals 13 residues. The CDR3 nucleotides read TGCGCCAGCAGCTCGAGGATCCAAGAGACCCAGTACTTC. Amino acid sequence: CASSSRIQETQYF.

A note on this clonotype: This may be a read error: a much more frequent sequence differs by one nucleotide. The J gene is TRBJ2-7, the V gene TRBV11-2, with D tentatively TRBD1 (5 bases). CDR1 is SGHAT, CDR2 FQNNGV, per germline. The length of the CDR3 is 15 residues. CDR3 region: CASSLETVLSYKQYF. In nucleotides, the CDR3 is TGTGCCAGCAGCTTGGAGACAGTTTTGTCCTACAAGCAGTACTTC.

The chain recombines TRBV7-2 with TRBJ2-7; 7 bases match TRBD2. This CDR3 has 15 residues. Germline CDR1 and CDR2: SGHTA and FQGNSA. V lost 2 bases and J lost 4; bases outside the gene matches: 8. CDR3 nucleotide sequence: TGTGCCAGCAGCTTATCCGGGCGGGAGATTTACGAGCAGTACTTC. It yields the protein CASSLSGREIYEQYF. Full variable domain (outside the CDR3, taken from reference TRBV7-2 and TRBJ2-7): GAGVSQSPSNKVTEKGKDVELRCDPISGHTALYWYRQSLGQGLEFLIYFQGNSAPDKSGLPSDRFSAERTGGSVSTLTIQRTQQEDSAVYLCASSLSGREIYEQYFGPGTRLTVT.

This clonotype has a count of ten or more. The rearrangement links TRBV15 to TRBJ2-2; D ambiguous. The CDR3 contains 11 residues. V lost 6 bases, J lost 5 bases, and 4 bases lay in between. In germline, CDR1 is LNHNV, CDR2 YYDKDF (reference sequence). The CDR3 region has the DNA TGTGCCACCAGGGAAACCGGGGAGCTGTTTTTT. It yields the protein CATRETGELFF.

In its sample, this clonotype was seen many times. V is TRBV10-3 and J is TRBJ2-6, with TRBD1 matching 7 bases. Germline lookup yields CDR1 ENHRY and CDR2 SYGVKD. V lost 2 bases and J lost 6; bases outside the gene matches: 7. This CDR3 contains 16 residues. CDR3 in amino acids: CAISEAAGGLANVLTF. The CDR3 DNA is TGTGCCATCAGTGAGGCTGCAGGGGGTTTGGCCAACGTCCTGACTTTC.

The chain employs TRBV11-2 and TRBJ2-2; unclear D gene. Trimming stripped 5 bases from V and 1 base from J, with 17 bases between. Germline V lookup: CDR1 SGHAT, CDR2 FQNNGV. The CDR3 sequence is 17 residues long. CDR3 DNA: TGTGCCAGCAGCACCTTCCGACGCCTCCTGAACACCGGGGAGCTGTTTTTT. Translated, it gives CASSTFRRLLNTGELFF.

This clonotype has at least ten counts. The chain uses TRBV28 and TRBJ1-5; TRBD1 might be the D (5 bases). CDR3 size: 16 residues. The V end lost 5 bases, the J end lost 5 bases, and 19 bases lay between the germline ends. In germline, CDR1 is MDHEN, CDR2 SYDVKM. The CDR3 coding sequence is TGTGCCAGCAGTCGAATAGGGGACCTCCTTTATCAGCCCCAGCATTTT. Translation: CASSRIGDLLYQPQHF.

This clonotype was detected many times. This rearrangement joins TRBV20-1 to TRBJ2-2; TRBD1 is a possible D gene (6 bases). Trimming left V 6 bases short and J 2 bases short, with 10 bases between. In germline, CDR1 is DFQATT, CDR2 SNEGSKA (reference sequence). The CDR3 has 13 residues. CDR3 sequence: CSAKQGNTGELFF. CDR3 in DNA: TGCAGTGCGAAACAGGGTAACACCGGGGAGCTGTTTTTT.

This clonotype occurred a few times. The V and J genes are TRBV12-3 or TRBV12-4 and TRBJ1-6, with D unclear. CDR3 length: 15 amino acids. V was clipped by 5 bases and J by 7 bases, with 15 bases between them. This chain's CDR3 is CASSRFLGANSPLHF. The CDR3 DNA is TGTGCCAGCAGTCGGTTCTTAGGTGCAAATTCACCCCTCCACTTT.

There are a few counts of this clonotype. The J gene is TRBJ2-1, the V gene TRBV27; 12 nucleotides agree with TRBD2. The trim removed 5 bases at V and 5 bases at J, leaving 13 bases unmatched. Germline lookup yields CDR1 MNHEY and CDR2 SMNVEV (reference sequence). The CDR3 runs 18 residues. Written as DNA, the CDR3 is TGTGCCAGCAGTCTTGGACTAGCGGGATTCGGGATTGACAATGAGCAGTTCTTC. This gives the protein CASSLGLAGFGIDNEQFF.

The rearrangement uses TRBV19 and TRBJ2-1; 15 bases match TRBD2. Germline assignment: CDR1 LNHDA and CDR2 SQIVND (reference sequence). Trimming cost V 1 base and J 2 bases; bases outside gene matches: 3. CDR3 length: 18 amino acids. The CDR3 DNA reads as TGTGCCAGTAGTATAGTGTGGACTAGCGGGAGGGCCTACAATGAGCAGTTCTTC. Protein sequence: CASSIVWTSGRAYNEQFF.

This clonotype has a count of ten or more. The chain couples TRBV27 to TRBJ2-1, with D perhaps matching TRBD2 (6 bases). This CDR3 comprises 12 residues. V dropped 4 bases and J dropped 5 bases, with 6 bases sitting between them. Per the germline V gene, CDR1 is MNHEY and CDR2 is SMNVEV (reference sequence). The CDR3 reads CASSWGDNEQFF. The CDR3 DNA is TGTGCCAGCAGTTGGGGGGACAATGAGCAGTTCTTC.

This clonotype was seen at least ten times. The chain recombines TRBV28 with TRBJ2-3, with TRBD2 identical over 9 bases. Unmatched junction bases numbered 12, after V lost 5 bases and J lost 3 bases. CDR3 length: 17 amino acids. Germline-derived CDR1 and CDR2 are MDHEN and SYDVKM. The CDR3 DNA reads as TGTGCCAGCAGTCACTCGTGGGTAGCGGGAGAAACAGATACGCAGTATTTT. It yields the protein CASSHSWVAGETDTQYF. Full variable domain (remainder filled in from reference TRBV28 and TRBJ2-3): DVKVTQSSRYLVKRTGEKVFLECVQDMDHENMFWYRQDPGLGLRLIYFSYDVKMKEKGDIPEGYSVSREKKERFSLILESASTNQTSMYLCASSHSWVAGETDTQYFGPGTRLTVL.

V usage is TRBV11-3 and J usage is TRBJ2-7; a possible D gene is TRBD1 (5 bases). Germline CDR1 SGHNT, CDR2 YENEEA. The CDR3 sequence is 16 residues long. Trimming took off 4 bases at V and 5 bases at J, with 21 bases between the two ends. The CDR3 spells CASSSLFEGDIDEQYF. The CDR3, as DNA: TGTGCCAGCAGCTCACTCTTTGAAGGGGATATTGACGAGCAGTACTTC. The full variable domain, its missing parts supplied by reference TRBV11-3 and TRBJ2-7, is EAGVVQSPRYKIIEKKQPVAFWCNPISGHNTLYWYLQNLGQGPELLIRYENEEAVDDSQLPKDRFSAERLKGVDSTLKIQPAELGDSAVYLCASSSLFEGDIDEQYFGPGTRLTVT.